This is a list of T cell receptor beta chains from one sample in a study of OX40 agonist ivuxolimab in advanced cancers. The data were produced by immunoSEQ multiplex PCR, yet TCRdb's version contains in-frame clones alone and is incomplete. The sample includes roughly 80,000 clones, around nine tenths of them seen just once. The sample was CD4+ or CD8+ T cells sorted from blood, taken in a trial of the OX40 agonist ivuxolimab. Receptors originate from an adult with an advanced solid tumor such as melanoma, head and neck, liver or kidney cancer. CDR3s include the opening cysteine and the closing phenylalanine or tryptophan. D genes are given only for firm matches. Part of the rows lack a size; the others show once, few, many or a class for expanded clones.

TRBJ1-4 | TRBV9 | TRBD1 | . | TGTGCCAGCAGCGTGGGGACAGGGATAACTAATGAAAAACTGTTTTTT | CASSVGTGITNEKLFF
TRBJ2-3 | TRBV18 | . | . | TGTGCCAGCTCGCCTAGGGGTGGCACAGATACGCAGTATTTT | CASSPRGGTDTQYF
TRBJ2-2 | TRBV7-2 | . | . | TGTGCCAGCAGCTTAGTGGGATCGAACACCGGGGAGCTGTTTTTT | CASSLVGSNTGELFF
TRBJ2-4 | TRBV5-1 | TRBD1 | . | TGCGCCAGCAGCCCGAGCTCCGGGACAGGGAAAAACATTCAGTACTTC | CASSPSSGTGKNIQYF
TRBJ1-2 | TRBV28 | . | once | TGTGCCAGTCGCCCAAGAGGAAACTATGGCTACACCTTC | CASRPRGNYGYTF
TRBJ2-3 | TRBV9 | . | . | TGTGCCAGCAGCGTAGGGGGGGTTGCAGATACGCAGTATTTT | CASSVGGVADTQYF
TRBJ2-5 | TRBV10-1 | . | once | TGCGCCAGCAGCCCTGGCAACCAAGAGACCCAGTACTTC | CASSPGNQETQYF
TRBJ2-3 | TRBV9 | . | . | TGTGCCAGCAGCGTAAACAGGGAAACAGATACGCAGTATTTT | CASSVNRETDTQYF
TRBJ2-1 | TRBV7-2 | . | . | TGTGCCAGCAGCTTAGACAGGGACCTTATCTATGAGCAGTTCTTC | CASSLDRDLIYEQFF
TRBJ1-5 | TRBV6-5 | . | . | TGTGCCAGCAGTTATATCGGGGGCAATCAGCCCCAGCATTTT | CASSYIGGNQPQHF
TRBJ2-5 | TRBV11-3 | . | . | TGTGCCAGCAGCTTAATGGGTAGTGAGACCCAGTACTTC | CASSLMGSETQYF
TRBJ1-2 | TRBV30 | TRBD1 | . | TGTGCCTGGAGACGCCGGGACAGGGTTAGTTATGGCTACACCTTC | CAWRRRDRVSYGYTF
TRBJ1-6 | TRBV5-4 | . | . | TGTGCCAGCAGCCCATTCGGCAATTCACCCCTCCACTTT | CASSPFGNSPLHF
TRBJ2-3 | TRBV4-1 | TRBD1 | . | TGCGCCAGCAGCCTTTCAGGGACAGGGGGCTACACAGATACGCAGTATTTT | CASSLSGTGGYTDTQYF
TRBJ2-5 | TRBV18 | . | . | TGTGCCAGCTCACCGAGAGGGCGCCAAGAGACCCAGTACTTC | CASSPRGRQETQYF
TRBJ1-3 | TRBV30 | . | . | TGTGCCTGGAGTTCAAGGGGTTTTGGAAACACCATATATTTT | CAWSSRGFGNTIYF
TRBJ2-7 | TRBV27 | . | . | TGTGCCAGTAGCAGGGGCGGGAGCACCTACGAGCAGTACTTC | CASSRGGSTYEQYF
TRBJ2-7 | TRBV7-2 | TRBD2 | . | TGTGCCAGCAGCTTAGCTGGCGGGGGGGCTTCTTACGAGCAGTACTTC | CASSLAGGGASYEQYF
TRBJ2-7 | TRBV7-2 | TRBD2 | . | TGTGCCAGCAGCTTAGATCTAGCGGGAGGCCGCGAGCAGTACTTC | CASSLDLAGGREQYF
TRBJ1-1 | TRBV7-2 | . | . | TGTGCCAGCAGCTTAGAAACTAGAGCTTTCTTT | CASSLETRAFF
TRBJ2-2 | TRBV9 | . | . | TGTGCCAGCAGCACCGCAGGGGGGACCGGGGAGCTGTTTTTT | CASSTAGGTGELFF
TRBJ1-2 | TRBV5-1 | TRBD1 | . | TGCGCCAGCAGCTCGTCCGGGACAGGGACCTATGGCTACACCTTC | CASSSSGTGTYGYTF
TRBJ1-2 | TRBV6-4 | TRBD1 | . | TGTGCCAGCAGTGACTCTCCGGGACAGGGGGCGAGCGGCTACACCTTC | CASSDSPGQGASGYTF
TRBJ2-3 | TRBV2 | TRBD1 | . | TGTGCCAGCAGGGGGGACAGCCGGGGTACGCAGTATTTT | CASRGDSRGTQYF
TRBJ2-1 | TRBV19 | TRBD1 | . | TGTGCCAGTAGTGGTAACAGGGGTGGCTGGCACAATGAGCAGTTCTTC | CASSGNRGGWHNEQFF
TRBJ2-2 | TRBV7-9 | . | once | TGTGCCAGCAGCTTAGCCGGGGAGCTGTTTTTT | CASSLAGELFF
TRBJ1-2 | TRBV5-5 | TRBD1 | . | TGTGCCAGCAGCTCGAGGACAGGGGATGGCTACACCTTC | CASSSRTGDGYTF
TRBJ1-1 | TRBV28 | TRBD1 | . | TGTGCCAGTAAGACAGGGGGTGTCACTGAAGCTTTCTTT | CASKTGGVTEAFF
TRBJ2-5 | TRBV7-2 | TRBD2 | . | TGTGCCAGCAGCACACGGACTAGCCGTCAAGAGACCCAGTACTTC | CASSTRTSRQETQYF